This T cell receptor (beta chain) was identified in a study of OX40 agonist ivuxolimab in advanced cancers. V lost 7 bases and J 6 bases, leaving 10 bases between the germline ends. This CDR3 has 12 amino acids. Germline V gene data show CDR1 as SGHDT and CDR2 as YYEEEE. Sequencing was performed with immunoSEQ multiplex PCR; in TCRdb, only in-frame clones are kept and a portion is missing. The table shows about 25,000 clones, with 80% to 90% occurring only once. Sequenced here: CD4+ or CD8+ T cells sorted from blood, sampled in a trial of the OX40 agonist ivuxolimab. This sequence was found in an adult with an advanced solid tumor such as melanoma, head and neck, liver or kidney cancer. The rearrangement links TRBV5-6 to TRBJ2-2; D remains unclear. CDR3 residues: CASGRRPGELFF. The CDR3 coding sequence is TGTGCCAGCGGCAGACGACCCGGGGAGCTGTTTTTT.